Following are 30 T cell receptor beta chains from one sample sequenced in a study of cytomegalovirus exposure and HLA in healthy donors (TCRdb year 2017). Libraries were built with the immunoSEQ multiplex PCR assay. Sourced from immuneACCESS, this table was stored by TCRdb with only in-frame sequences that have V and J called. A share of the clones is absent; for the studies checked, an unresolved V gene accounts for under half, and the remainder has no known explanation. This sample holds about 50,000 clones; 88% were observed only once. The top ten hold under 8.5% of the sample. Input material: PBMCs. The origin of the receptors is a woman younger than 45 in good health and CMV-seronegative.

The chain is built from TRBV7-2 and TRBJ2-6, with unresolved D. V was pared by 3 bases and J by 0 bases, with 6 bases between. Germline V CDR1 and CDR2: SGHTA, FQGNSA. The CDR3 is 15 amino acids. The CDR3 here is CASSFYGSGANVLTF. DNA of the CDR3: TGTGCCAGCAGCTTTTACGGCTCTGGGGCCAACGTCCTGACTTTC.

The chain combines TRBV5-1 with TRBJ2-1; D remains unclear. In germline, CDR1 is SGHRS, CDR2 YFSETQ. There are 14 residues in the CDR3. V lost 0 bases and J 0 bases, leaving 4 bases between the germline ends. CDR3 protein: CASSLGSSYNEQFF. The CDR3 DNA reads TGCGCCAGCAGCTTGGGCAGCTCCTACAATGAGCAGTTCTTC.

The chain uses TRBV9 and TRBJ2-2; possible D gene TRBD1, 5 bases. Trimming removed 0 bases from V and 5 bases from J, with 14 bases in between. CDR3 length: 16 residues. The V gene's germline CDR1 is SGDLS and CDR2 YYNGEE. CDR3 sequence (DNA): TGTGCCAGCAGCGTAGGGGGTCAGGGCAGGACCGGGGAGCTGTTTTTT. It specifies CASSVGGQGRTGELFF.

This clone appeared once. This sequence joins TRBV18 and TRBJ2-2, with 9 bases matching TRBD1. The CDR3 is 18 residues long. V lost 4 bases to trimming and J lost 1 base; unmatched junction nucleotides: 10. The germline gives CDR1 KGHSH, CDR2 LQKENI. The CDR3 DNA sequence: TGTGCCAGCTCACTATCGGGACAGGGAATTGGGAACACCGGGGAGCTGTTTTTT. It encodes CASSLSGQGIGNTGELFF.

V gene TRBV2 combines with J gene TRBJ2-7; D is ambiguous. The CDR3 covers 11 residues. V was trimmed by 10 bases and J by 3 bases, leaving 10 bases between them. Germline CDR1 is SNHLY and CDR2 is FYNNEI. The CDR3 region is CATSFFYEQYF. For the CDR3, the DNA is TGTGCCACCTCGTTCTTCTACGAGCAGTACTTC. The full variable domain, rest sourced from reference TRBV2 and TRBJ2-7, is EPEVTQTPSHQVTQMGQEVILRCVPISNHLYFYWYRQILGQKVEFLVSFYNNEISEKSEIFDDQFSVERPDGSNFTLKIRSTKLEDSAMYFCATSFFYEQYFGPGTRLTVT.

This rearrangement joins TRBV6-4 to TRBJ1-4; D gene unclear. The CDR3 runs to 14 residues. V was trimmed by 2 bases and J by 3 bases, leaving 7 bases between them. Germline assignment: CDR1 MRHNA and CDR2 SNTAGT. CDR3 in amino acids: CASSDGKPNEKLFF. The CDR3 nucleotides read TGTGCCAGCAGTGACGGTAAGCCTAATGAAAAACTGTTTTTT.

The rearrangement uses TRBV28 and TRBJ2-2, with 8 bases identical to TRBD1. Germline CDR1 MDHEN, CDR2 SYDVKM. The trim removed 5 bases at V and 3 bases at J, leaving 8 bases unmatched. CDR3 length: 16 amino acids. The CDR3: CASSILGQGDTGELFF. For the CDR3, the DNA is TGTGCCAGCAGTATTTTAGGACAGGGAGACACCGGGGAGCTGTTTTTT.

The chain carries TRBV28 and TRBJ2-7; a weak D match, TRBD1 (6 bases). The CDR3 loop spans 12 amino acids. Germline V gene data show CDR1 as MDHEN and CDR2 as SYDVKM. The V and J ends lost 6 bases and 2 bases respectively, with 8 bases between them. The CDR3 here is CASSQGPYEQYF. CDR3 DNA sequence: TGTGCCAGCAGCCAGGGGCCCTACGAGCAGTACTTC.

The gene calls are TRBV5-1 and TRBJ1-3, with D perhaps matching TRBD1 (6 bases). CDR1 and CDR2 from the germline V gene are SGHRS and YFSETQ. The CDR3 contains 15 residues. V lost 0 bases and J lost 5, with 12 bases in between. The CDR3: CASSLAPGHRNTIYF. CDR3 nucleotide sequence: TGCGCCAGCAGCTTGGCCCCGGGACACCGAAACACCATATATTTT.

This sequence joins TRBV6-1 and TRBJ2-1; 8 bases align to TRBD1. With 6 bases clipped from V and 4 bases from J, the junction kept 11 bases outside the gene matches. Looked up from germline, CDR1 is MNHNS and CDR2 is SASEGT. The CDR3 runs to 16 residues. For the CDR3, the DNA is TGTGCCAGCAGAGAAACCGACAGGGGACCATACAATGAGCAGTTCTTC. Amino acid sequence: CASRETDRGPYNEQFF.

The rearrangement joins TRBV2 to TRBJ1-2; no reliable D call. V was cut by 7 bases and J by 4 bases, with 16 bases left in between. CDR1 is SNHLY, CDR2 FYNNEI, per germline. CDR3 length: 14 amino acids. CDR3 in DNA: TGTGCCAGCACAACTACGACTAGTGCCTATGGCTACACCTTC. The encoded protein is CASTTTTSAYGYTF.

Written as DNA, the CDR3 is TGTGCCAGCAGCCGTGGGCCTAACCCACAAGAGACCCAGTACTTC. Amino acid sequence: CASSRGPNPQETQYF. J is TRBJ2-5 and V is TRBV6-1; D unclear. CDR1 is MNHNS and CDR2 is SASEGT in the germline V gene. This CDR3 comprises 15 residues. The V gene lost 6 bases and the J gene lost 2 bases, with 16 bases spanning the gap.

The chain links TRBV7-2 to TRBJ2-1, with 14 nucleotides matching TRBD2. CDR3 length: 15 amino acids. V lost 5 bases, J lost 9 bases, and 6 bases stayed unmatched. Germline V CDR1 and CDR2: SGHTA, FQGNSA. CDR3 protein: CASSPTGLAGVEQFF. CDR3 nucleotide sequence: TGTGCCAGCAGCCCGACGGGACTAGCGGGAGTTGAGCAGTTCTTC.

This rearrangement joins TRBV7-9 to TRBJ2-5; D remains unclear. Germline CDR1 is SEHNR and CDR2 is FQNEAQ (reference sequence). The V end lost 3 bases, the J end lost 5 bases, and 10 bases lay between the germline ends. This CDR3 contains 13 residues. The CDR3 spells CASSFVYAETQYF. CDR3 coding DNA: TGTGCCAGCAGCTTTGTGTACGCGGAGACCCAGTACTTC.

J is TRBJ1-2 and V is TRBV2; D may be TRBD1 (5 bases). The CDR3 is 14 amino acids. Germline CDR1 is SNHLY and CDR2 is FYNNEI. Trimming pared 3 bases from V and 0 bases from J, leaving 8 bases between. CDR3 coding DNA: TGTGCCAGCAGTGAGCTGACAGCTAACTATGGCTACACCTTC. This codes for CASSELTANYGYTF. The entire variable domain, with the rest obtained from reference TRBV2 and TRBJ1-2, is as follows: EPEVTQTPSHQVTQMGQEVILRCVPISNHLYFYWYRQILGQKVEFLVSFYNNEISEKSEIFDDQFSVERPDGSNFTLKIRSTKLEDSAMYFCASSELTANYGYTFGSGTRLTVV.

The chain combines TRBV7-8 with TRBJ2-1; D not certain. This CDR3 contains 16 residues. Trimming removed 5 bases from V and 0 bases from J, with 14 bases in between. The germline V gene has CDR1 SGHVS and CDR2 FQNEAQ. CDR3 DNA sequence: TGTGCCAGCAGCGCCGACCAGGTTAGCTCCTACAATGAGCAGTTCTTC. Encoded protein: CASSADQVSSYNEQFF. The full variable domain, rest sourced from reference TRBV7-8 and TRBJ2-1, is GAGVSQSPRYKVAKRGQDVALRCDPISGHVSLFWYQQALGQGPEFLTYFQNEAQLDKSGLPSDRFFAERPEGSVSTLKIQRTQQEDSAVYLCASSADQVSSYNEQFFGPGTRLTVL.

This clone was seen only once. The chain combines TRBV18 with TRBJ2-7; D possibly corresponds to TRBD2 (5 bases). Trimming left V 5 bases short and J 6 bases short, with 14 bases between. Germline lookup yields CDR1 KGHSH and CDR2 LQKENI. The CDR3 has 13 residues. In nucleotides, the CDR3 is TGTGCCAGCTCAGCTGGGGAGTGGGCCGAGCAGTACTTC. Residues: CASSAGEWAEQYF.

The chain is built from TRBV27 and TRBJ1-1; 8 positions match TRBD1. The J segment lost 4 bases and the V segment lost 6 bases, leaving 10 bases of the junction unmatched. Germline-derived CDR1 and CDR2 are MNHEY and SMNVEV (reference sequence). There are 15 residues in the CDR3. In DNA form, the CDR3 reads TGTGCCAGCAGCTCTCGCAACAGGGGGTCCACTGAAGCTTTCTTT. Encoded protein: CASSSRNRGSTEAFF.

This chain joins TRBV28 and TRBJ2-6; 7 nucleotides agree with TRBD1. The CDR3 loop spans 15 amino acids. In germline, CDR1 is MDHEN, CDR2 SYDVKM. Losses at the gene ends were 8 bases for V and 2 bases for J; bases not matched to a gene: 6. The chain's CDR3 is CASLRQGAGANVLTF. The CDR3 bases are TGTGCCAGCCTCCGGCAGGGGGCTGGGGCCAACGTCCTGACTTTC.

A remark on this clone: The sample holds other DNA sequences that translate to the same CDR3. The V gene is TRBV28, the J gene TRBJ2-5, with TRBD2 as a possible D gene (7 bases). This CDR3 spans 14 amino acids. CDR1 and CDR2 from the germline V gene are MDHEN and SYDVKM. Trimming removed 5 bases at V and 5 bases at J, with 15 bases between. CDR3 sequence reads: CASSLQGAGETQYF. The CDR3 nucleotides are TGTGCCAGCAGTCTACAGGGAGCGGGGGAGACCCAGTACTTC. The full variable domain, rest sourced from reference TRBV28 and TRBJ2-5, is DVKVTQSSRYLVKRTGEKVFLECVQDMDHENMFWYRQDPGLGLRLIYFSYDVKMKEKGDIPEGYSVSREKKERFSLILESASTNQTSMYLCASSLQGAGETQYFGPGTRLLVL.

The chain has TRBV5-1 and TRBJ1-3, with 10 bases fitting TRBD1. The CDR3 runs 15 residues. Germline assignment: CDR1 SGHRS and CDR2 YFSETQ. The V gene end was trimmed by 4 bases and the J gene end by 2 bases; junction bases not matched to a gene: 3. CDR3 loop: CASSRDRGTGNTIYF. The CDR3 bases are TGCGCCAGCAGCCGGGACAGGGGAACTGGAAACACCATATATTTT.

V is TRBV4-3 and J is TRBJ1-5; no clear D gene. The CDR3 totals 12 residues. V lost 1 base and J lost 10, with 8 bases in between. CDR1 and CDR2 from the germline V gene are LGHNA and YSLEER. The CDR3 bases are TGCGCCAGCAGCCAAGGGGAGGGCCCCCAGCATTTT. Protein sequence: CASSQGEGPQHF.

The chain carries TRBV7-2 and TRBJ2-5; D may be TRBD2 (5 bases). The CDR3 length is 13 residues. CDR1 and CDR2 from the germline V gene are SGHTA and FQGNSA. V shed 5 bases and J shed 5 bases, with 12 bases lying between them. CDR3 residues: CASSLASGETQYF. For the CDR3, the DNA is TGTGCCAGCAGCCTGGCCTCGGGGGAGACCCAGTACTTC. The variable domain in full, with the rest retrieved from reference TRBV7-2 and TRBJ2-5, is GAGVSQSPSNKVTEKGKDVELRCDPISGHTALYWYRQSLGQGLEFLIYFQGNSAPDKSGLPSDRFSAERTGGSVSTLTIQRTQQEDSAVYLCASSLASGETQYFGPGTRLLVL.

CDR3 DNA: TGTGCCAGCAGTTTATCCCCCCCACTAGATTTTCCCTACGAGCAGTACTTC. The encoded protein is CASSLSPPLDFPYEQYF. The rearrangement uses TRBV27 and TRBJ2-7; D is perhaps TRBD2 (5 bases). Per germline, CDR1 MNHEY and CDR2 SMNVEV (reference sequence). The CDR3 loop spans 17 amino acids. Between the trimmed V and J ends, which lost 0 bases and 2 bases, there was a span of 17 bases.

The J gene is TRBJ2-3, the V gene TRBV7-8; 12 bases agree with TRBD2. Trimming cost V 5 bases and J 4 bases; bases outside gene matches: 13. Germline CDR1 reads SGHVS; CDR2 reads FQNEAQ. The CDR3 contains 18 residues. The CDR3 is CASSRKPLAGGFSDTQYF. The DNA for the CDR3 is TGTGCCAGCAGCCGTAAACCGCTAGCGGGAGGGTTCTCAGATACGCAGTATTTT.

This chain connects TRBV7-6 to TRBJ2-7; possibly TRBD2 for D (5 bases). The CDR3 spans 16 residues. Trimming removed 5 bases at V and 0 bases at J, with 17 bases between. Germline V CDR1 and CDR2: SGHVS, FNYEAQ. CDR3 residues: CASSPQSGLSSYEQYF. Written as DNA, the CDR3 is TGTGCCAGCAGCCCACAGAGCGGTTTGAGCTCCTACGAGCAGTACTTC.

This clone showed up just once. The V and J genes are TRBV7-8 and TRBJ1-2; D ambiguous. Between the trimmed V and J ends, which lost 5 bases and 6 bases, there was a span of 16 bases. This CDR3 region has 14 residues. The germline V gene encodes CDR1 SGHVS and CDR2 FQNEAQ. The CDR3 sequence is CASSPPGREDGYTF. The CDR3 DNA sequence: TGTGCCAGCAGCCCCCCGGGCCGGGAGGATGGCTACACCTTC.

This clone was seen just once. The rearrangement links TRBV2 to TRBJ1-5; D gene uncertain. This CDR3 has 14 residues. V was clipped by 5 bases and J by 2 bases, with 10 bases between them. Per the germline V gene, CDR1 is SNHLY and CDR2 is FYNNEI. CDR3 bases: TGTGCCAGCAGTCCAGGATATGGCAATCAGCCCCAGCATTTT. Its translation: CASSPGYGNQPQHF. The complete variable domain, with remaining parts taken from reference TRBV2 and TRBJ1-5, reads EPEVTQTPSHQVTQMGQEVILRCVPISNHLYFYWYRQILGQKVEFLVSFYNNEISEKSEIFDDQFSVERPDGSNFTLKIRSTKLEDSAMYFCASSPGYGNQPQHFGDGTRLSIL.

This clone was observed a handful of times. The V and J genes are TRBV15 and TRBJ2-5; 7 positions agree with TRBD1. In germline, CDR1 is LNHNV, CDR2 YYDKDF (reference sequence). V dropped 0 bases and J dropped 6; count of bases not matched to a gene: 7. The CDR3 contains 15 residues. The chain's CDR3 is CATSRDLQGIQTQYF. The CDR3 region has the DNA TGTGCCACCAGCAGAGATCTACAGGGGATTCAGACCCAGTACTTC.

The chain combines TRBV7-9 with TRBJ1-5, with TRBD1 as a possible D gene (5 bases). Germline CDR1 SEHNR, CDR2 FQNEAQ (reference sequence). The length of the CDR3 is 16 residues. The V and J ends lost 1 base and 2 bases respectively, with 12 bases between them. CDR3 in DNA: TGTGCCAGCAGCTTAGGCCAGGGAGGCGGCAATCAGCCCCAGCATTTT. It is translated as CASSLGQGGGNQPQHF.